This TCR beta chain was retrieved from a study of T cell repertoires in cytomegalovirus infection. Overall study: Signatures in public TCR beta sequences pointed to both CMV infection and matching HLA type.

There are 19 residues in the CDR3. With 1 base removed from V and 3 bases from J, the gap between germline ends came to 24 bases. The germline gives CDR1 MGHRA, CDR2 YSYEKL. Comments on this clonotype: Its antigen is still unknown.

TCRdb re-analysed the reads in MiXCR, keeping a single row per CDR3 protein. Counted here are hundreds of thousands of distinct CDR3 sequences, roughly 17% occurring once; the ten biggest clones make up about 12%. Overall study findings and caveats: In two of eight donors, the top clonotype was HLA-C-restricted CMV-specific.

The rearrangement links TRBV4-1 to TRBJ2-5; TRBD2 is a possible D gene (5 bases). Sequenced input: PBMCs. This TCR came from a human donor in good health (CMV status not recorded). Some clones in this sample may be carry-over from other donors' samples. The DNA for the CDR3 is TGCGCCAGCAGCCAAGTGAAAGATATTACATACGGGGATGAAGAGACCCAGTACTTC. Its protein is CASSQVKDITYGDEETQYF.